This T cell receptor beta chain originates from a study of naive and memory T cell subsets. Between the trimmed V and J ends, which lost 4 bases and 4 bases, there was a span of 13 bases. CDR3 length: 15 residues. Germline-derived CDR1 and CDR2 are MDHEN and SYDVKM. A UMI-containing oligonucleotide was joined by 3' ligation to the TCR cDNA template. RNA was extracted from 2 to 2.5 ml of whole blood of healthy adults. Unsorted total RNA, roughly 1 to 1,100 ng, was DNase treated before reverse transcription. Ligated cDNA underwent four rounds of PCR with nested alpha and beta constant region primers and SP2. Alpha and beta constant region primers primed reverse transcription for blood and skin samples. TCRdb re-derived calls from the 5' RACE reads in MiXCR, one entry per CDR3 protein. There are around 56,000 distinct CDR3 sequences in the sample; 6.5% to 8.5% occur only once, and around a tenth lies in the top ten.

This clonotype was counted a few times. What it binds is not known. Overall study results and limits: Potentially, T cell activation and differentiation skew this RNA-based measurement.

This clonotype originated in a female donor in good health. This chain links TRBV28 with TRBJ2-2, with D possibly TRBD1 on 5 matching bases. The CDR3 DNA reads as TGTGCCAGCAGTTCCTGGGGCGGATCCACCGGGGAGCTGTTTTTT. Its translation: CASSSWGGSTGELFF.